This T cell receptor beta chain appears in the sequencing data of a study of T cell responses to AZD1222 COVID-19 vaccine. The study, taken as a whole, reports: Receipt of two AZD1222 doses was followed by a rise in Spike-specific TCR breadth and depth. A mostly white British donor set with more females was recruited, and clonal diversity was possibly underestimated. Targeting of unmutated variant regions was reportedly seen in nearly half of spike-specific TCRs.

Clones were read by immunoSEQ multiplex PCR, and TCRdb kept only the in-frame ones, dropping some. Here the sample spans roughly 160,000 clones, around 92% being singletons. J gave up 4 bases and V 3 bases, and 4 bases lay outside the gene matches. This CDR3 contains 14 residues. Germline CDR1 reads ENHRY; CDR2 reads SYGVKD. Worth noting for this clone: Its specificity is not known.

The receptor comes from an adult in good health. Specimen: peripheral blood, collected on day 0 of MenACWY control vaccination. The chain employs TRBV10-3 and TRBJ1-1; the match to TRBD1 covers 8 bases. CDR3 nucleotide sequence: TGTGCCATCAGTGACCCACAGGGGGGCACTGAAGCTTTCTTT. It specifies CAISDPQGGTEAFF.